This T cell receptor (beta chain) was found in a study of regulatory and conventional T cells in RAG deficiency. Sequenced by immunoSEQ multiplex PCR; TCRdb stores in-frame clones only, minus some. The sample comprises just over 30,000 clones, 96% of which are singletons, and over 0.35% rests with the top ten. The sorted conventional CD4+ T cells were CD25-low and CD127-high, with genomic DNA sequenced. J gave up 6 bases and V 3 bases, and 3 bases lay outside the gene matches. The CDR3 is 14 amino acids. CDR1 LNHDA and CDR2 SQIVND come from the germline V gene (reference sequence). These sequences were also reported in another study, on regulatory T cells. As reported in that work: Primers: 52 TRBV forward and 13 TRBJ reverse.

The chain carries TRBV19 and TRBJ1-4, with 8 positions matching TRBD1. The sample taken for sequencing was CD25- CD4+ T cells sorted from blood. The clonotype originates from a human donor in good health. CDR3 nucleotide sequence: TGTGCCAGTAGTATGACAGGGGAATATGAAAAACTGTTTTTT. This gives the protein CASSMTGEYEKLFF. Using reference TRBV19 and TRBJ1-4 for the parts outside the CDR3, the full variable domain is DGGITQSPKYLFRKEGQNVTLSCEQNLNHDAMYWYRQDPGQGLRLIYYSQIVNDFQKGDIAEGYSVSREKKESFPLTVTSAQKNPTAFYLCASSMTGEYEKLFFGSGTQLSVL.